One and the same sample provided the 13 T cell receptor beta chains below, sequenced in a study of response to subunit inactivated influenza vaccine. One entry per CDR3 protein, called by TCRdb with MiXCR from the RT-PCR reads. The data contain hundreds of thousands of distinct CDR3 sequences, around 11% of them singletons. The sample also formed part of further work on T cells expressing NK-cell markers. This second study notes: UMIs were included in TCR beta cDNA generated by 5'RACE template switching.

The sequencing here drew on PBMCs from blood, taken on the day of vaccination. The receptors shown here come from a man aged 50-59 years who received an inactivated influenza vaccine.

The rearrangement links TRBV7-2 to TRBJ2-5; D is ambiguous. Deletions cut 4 bases from V and 4 bases from J, with 13 bases between. Per germline, CDR1 SGHTA and CDR2 FQGNSA. The length of the CDR3 is 14 residues. The CDR3 region has the DNA TGTGCCAGCAGCTCCCAGACAATCACAGAGACCCAGTACTTC. Translated: CASSSQTITETQYF.

To note about this clonotype: Lacking the conserved final phenylalanine or tryptophan, this CDR3 likely reflects a read error. The genes are TRBV29-1 and TRBJ2-5; no clear D. Trimming removed 4 bases from V and 4 bases from J, with 19 bases in between. The CDR3 extends over 15 amino acids. The germline V gene has CDR1 SQVTM and CDR2 ANQGSEA. CDR3 protein: CSVVGTHLYRETQYL. The CDR3 DNA reads TGCAGCGTTGTTGGAACCCACCTGTACAGAGAGACCCAGTACCTC.

The V call is TRBV29-1, the J call TRBJ2-2; no clear D. Germline CDR1 reads SQVTM; CDR2 reads ANQGSEA. The CDR3 spans 11 residues. V lost 5 bases and J lost 6, with 7 bases in between. The DNA for the CDR3 is TGCAGCGTTCAAGTCCCCGGGGAGCTGTTTTTT. Translation gives CSVQVPGELFF.

This clonotype was observed many times. The chain links TRBV4-1 to TRBJ2-1; D unresolved. Trimming stripped 0 bases from V and 8 bases from J, with 11 bases between. Per germline, CDR1 MGHRA and CDR2 YSYEKL. CDR3 size: 14 residues. In DNA form, the CDR3 reads TGCGCCAGCAGCCAAGAGGAGACTGTTCATGAGCAGTTCTTC. Its protein product is CASSQEETVHEQFF.

This rearrangement joins TRBV2 to TRBJ1-4; D gene uncertain. Germline V gene lookup returns CDR1 SNHLY and CDR2 FYNNEI. This CDR3 contains 17 residues. The V and J ends lost 10 bases and 0 bases respectively, with 21 bases between them. This CDR3 is CATTRGRTQATNEKLFF. Here the CDR3 DNA reads TGTGCCACCACTCGTGGGCGCACCCAGGCAACTAATGAAAAACTGTTTTTT.

This clonotype was observed a handful of times. The chain couples TRBV28 to TRBJ1-5, with a possible D match to TRBD1 (6 bases). V dropped 3 bases and J dropped 5 bases, with 11 bases sitting between them. Germline CDR1 and CDR2: MDHEN and SYDVKM. This CDR3 is built from 14 residues. CDR3 region: CASSLPGEYQPQHF. The CDR3 nucleotides are TGTGCCAGCAGTTTGCCAGGGGAGTATCAGCCCCAGCATTTT.

The gene calls are TRBV20-1 and TRBJ2-5; no definite D call. Trimming pared 3 bases from V and 5 bases from J, leaving 10 bases between. Germline loops: CDR1 DFQATT, CDR2 SNEGSKA (reference sequence). The CDR3 consists of 12 residues. The CDR3 coding sequence is TGCAGTGCTAGTCGCCCAAAGGAGACCCAGTACTTC. Translating gives CSASRPKETQYF.

The chain couples TRBV5-1 to TRBJ2-1; tentatively, D is TRBD2 (6 bases). CDR1 and CDR2 from the germline V gene are SGHRS and YFSETQ. Between the trimmed V and J ends, which lost 4 bases and 0 bases, there was a span of 14 bases. CDR3 length equals 16 residues. The CDR3 protein is CASSRDSGYSYNEQFF. For the CDR3, the DNA is TGCGCCAGCAGCAGGGATAGCGGCTACTCCTACAATGAGCAGTTCTTC.

The rearrangement links TRBV29-1 to TRBJ2-5, with 7 bases that match TRBD1. CDR3 length equals 13 residues. Germline assignment: CDR1 SQVTM and CDR2 ANQGSEA. V lost 7 bases and J lost 2; bases outside the gene matches: 7. CDR3 in DNA: TGCAGCGCACCACAGGGGCTACAAGAGACCCAGTACTTC. Translated: CSAPQGLQETQYF. The complete variable domain, with remaining parts taken from reference TRBV29-1 and TRBJ2-5, reads SAVISQKPSRDICQRGTSLTIQCQVDSQVTMMFWYRQQPGQSLTLIATANQGSEATYESGFVIDKFPISRPNLTFSTLTVSNMSPEDSSIYLCSAPQGLQETQYFGPGTRLLVL.

This clonotype was counted at least ten times. The chain is built from TRBV30 and TRBJ2-6; a weak D match, TRBD1 (6 bases). CDR1 is GTSNPN and CDR2 is SVGIG in the germline V gene (reference sequence). V dropped 0 bases and J dropped 0 bases, with 18 bases sitting between them. CDR3 length: 19 amino acids. CDR3 DNA: TGTGCCTGGAGTGTACTAGTGGCAGGGGCTTACTCTGGGGCCAACGTCCTGACTTTC. Its translation: CAWSVLVAGAYSGANVLTF.

J is TRBJ1-2 and V is TRBV7-9; TRBD1 might be the D (6 bases). This CDR3 has 17 residues. Germline V CDR1 and CDR2: SEHNR, FQNEAQ (reference sequence). V lost 4 bases and J 2 bases, leaving 20 bases between the germline ends. CDR3 nucleotides: TGTGCCAGCAGCTCTCGGGGGACAAGGGGGTTGAACTATGGCTACACCTTC. This gives the protein CASSSRGTRGLNYGYTF.

This clonotype occurred many times. The chain employs TRBV6-4 and TRBJ2-1, with 7 bases that match TRBD1. The trim removed 4 bases at V and 0 bases at J, leaving 0 bases unmatched. The CDR3 is 14 residues long. The V gene's germline CDR1 is MRHNA and CDR2 SNTAGT. CDR3 region: CASSGDSSYNEQFF. CDR3 nucleotide sequence: TGTGCCAGCAGTGGGGACAGCTCCTACAATGAGCAGTTCTTC.

This clonotype turned up a few times. The chain combines TRBV4-1 with TRBJ2-7; TRBD1 aligns across 7 bases. This CDR3 region has 16 residues. The trim removed 0 bases at V and 7 bases at J, leaving 12 bases unmatched. Germline CDR1 reads MGHRA; CDR2 reads YSYEKL. CDR3 sequence reads: CASSQDWTDRRREQYF. CDR3 sequence (DNA): TGCGCCAGCAGCCAAGATTGGACGGACAGGCGCCGAGAGCAGTACTTC.